The next 24 T cell receptor beta chains were all read from a single sample in a study. A single record per CDR3 protein comes from TCRdb applying MiXCR to the 5' RACE reads. Among 9,500 to 15,000 distinct CDR3 sequences, roughly 51% were seen once, and the ten largest hold around 11%. The sorted Tregs were CD4+CD25+CD127-/low cells. Sequenced sample: tumor-infiltrating Tregs sorted from the breast tumor. Every receptor here comes from a female donor with breast cancer.

About this clonotype itself: The junction departs from the called germline gene at one end, perhaps through a read error. The V call is TRBV5-5, the J call TRBJ2-7, with D maybe TRBD2 (6 bases). Germline-derived CDR1 and CDR2 are SGHKS and YYEKEE (reference sequence). CDR3 length: 17 amino acids. The CDR3, as DNA: TGTGCCAGCAGCTCGAGTATTGGGGACTCTAGCTCCTACAAGCAGTACTTC. Protein sequence: CASSSSIGDSSSYKQYF. Supplemented by reference TRBV5-5 and TRBJ2-7, the full variable domain reads DAGVTQSPTHLIKTRGQQVTLRCSPISGHKSVSWYQQVLGQGPQFIFQYYEKEERGRGNFPDRFSARQFPNYSSELNVNALLLGDSALYLCASSSSIGDSSSYKQYFGPGTRLTVT.

V usage is TRBV10-3 and J usage is TRBJ2-7, with a possible D match to TRBD1 (5 bases). This CDR3 comprises 11 residues. Trimming shortened V by 6 bases and J by 3 bases, and 6 bases separated the two germline ends. Germline V CDR1 and CDR2: ENHRY, SYGVKD. The CDR3 coding sequence is TGTGCCATCAGCCAGGGCTACGAGCAGTACGTC. It translates to CAISQGYEQYV.

The V gene is TRBV7-2, the J gene TRBJ2-1; 9 bases match TRBD1. This CDR3 comprises 17 residues. Germline V CDR1 and CDR2: SGHTA, FQGNSA. V shed 5 bases, J shed 6 bases, and the junction held 14 bases outside the gene matches. CDR3 in amino acids: CASSALNRGLSPNEQFF. As DNA, the CDR3 is TGTGCCAGCAGCGCACTTAACAGGGGGCTCTCCCCCAATGAGCAGTTCTTC.

This clonotype was picked up one time. The rearrangement uses TRBV6-5 and TRBJ2-3; D is perhaps TRBD1 or TRBD2 (5 bases each). The V and J ends lost 7 bases and 2 bases respectively, with 13 bases between them. The CDR3 consists of 14 residues. Germline V lookup: CDR1 MNHEY, CDR2 SVGAGI. The CDR3 protein is CASTQMGDTDTQYF. The CDR3 nucleotides read TGTGCCAGCACCCAGATGGGGGACACAGATACGCAGTATTTT.

The chain links TRBV7-2 to TRBJ2-3; TRBD1 matches at 8 bases. V was pared by 5 bases and J by 2 bases, with 9 bases of the junction left unmatched. Germline lookup yields CDR1 SGHTA and CDR2 FQGNSA. CDR3 length: 16 residues. The CDR3 loop is CASSNGQGASTDTQYF. The CDR3 region has the DNA TGTGCCAGCAGCAATGGACAGGGAGCCTCCACAGATACGCAGTATTTT.

Note on this clonotype: One end of the junction does not line up with germline, which may come from a read error. V is TRBV7-2 and J is TRBJ1-2, with 8 bases aligning to TRBD1. The CDR3 consists of 14 residues. CDR1 is SGHTA, CDR2 FQGNSA, per germline. The CDR3 nucleotides are TGTGCCAGCAGCTTAGGGCAGGGGGCAGTAGGCTACACTTTC. Translating it yields CASSLGQGAVGYTF.

Points on this clonotype: An end of the junction differs from the germline gene, which may be a read error. The chain uses TRBV12-3 or TRBV12-4 and TRBJ2-4; D possibly matches TRBD1 or TRBD2 (6 bases each). CDR3 length equals 18 residues. CDR3 residues: CASSRRWGREDAKSIQYF. The CDR3 coding sequence is TGTGCCAGCAGCCGTCGGTGGGGGCGGGAAGATGCCAAAAGCATTCAGTACTTC.

J is TRBJ1-4 and V is TRBV7-8; no reliable D call. Trimming cost V 0 bases and J 7 bases, with 6 bases left between them. Germline V gene data show CDR1 as SGHVS and CDR2 as FQNEAQ. The CDR3 loop spans 13 amino acids. The DNA of the CDR3 is TGTGCCAGCAGCTTAGCGCTAGGTGAAAAACTGTTTTTT. This sequence encodes CASSLALGEKLFF.

The gene calls are TRBV20-1 and TRBJ2-1, with D unclear. Germline V lookup: CDR1 DFQATT, CDR2 SNEGSKA (reference sequence). V was trimmed by 2 bases and J by 8 bases, leaving 10 bases between them. The CDR3 sequence is 12 residues long. CDR3 DNA sequence: TGCAGTGCTAGACCCATGGCCGATGAGCAGTTCTTC. Amino acids: CSARPMADEQFF.

In this sample, this clonotype turned up a few times. The V gene is TRBV29-1, the J gene TRBJ2-7; 11 positions match TRBD2. The CDR3 is made up of 18 amino acids. V shed 4 bases, J shed 0 bases, and the junction held 14 bases outside the gene matches. The V gene's germline CDR1 is SQVTM and CDR2 ANQGSEA. The CDR3 loop is CSVVGDRELAGASYEQYV. DNA of the CDR3: TGCAGCGTTGTTGGGGACAGGGAACTAGCGGGAGCCTCCTACGAGCAGTACGTC.

The chain employs TRBV6-5 and TRBJ2-1, with D possibly TRBD1 on 7 matching bases. Trimming stripped 7 bases from V and 1 base from J, with 14 bases between. CDR3 length equals 15 residues. Per germline, CDR1 MNHEY and CDR2 SVGAGI. The CDR3 coding sequence is TGTGCCAGCAAAGAACAGGGGAGGTCCTACAATGAGCAGTTCTTC. Amino acid sequence: CASKEQGRSYNEQFF.

The genes are TRBV20-1 and TRBJ2-5; TRBD2 might be the D (8 bases). V was cut by 3 bases and J by 3 bases, with 14 bases left in between. CDR1 and CDR2 (germline): DFQATT, SNEGSKA (reference sequence). This CDR3 is built from 14 residues. In DNA, the CDR3 is TGCAGTGCTAGGACAGGGCGGGAGGAAGAGACCCAGTACTTC. Translation: CSARTGREEETQYF.

This clonotype has a handful of counts. V is TRBV20-1 and J is TRBJ2-5; 12 bases are shared with TRBD2. Germline CDR1 DFQATT, CDR2 SNEGSKA (reference sequence). Germline trimming cut 8 bases from V and 0 bases from J; bases unmatched to any gene: 4. The CDR3 spans 14 residues. This chain's CDR3 is CSSGLAGHQETQYF. The CDR3 DNA reads TGCAGTTCCGGACTAGCGGGGCACCAAGAGACCCAGTACTTC.

This chain connects TRBV6-5 to TRBJ1-1; D is ambiguous. The V gene's germline CDR1 is MNHEY and CDR2 SVGAGI. Trimming removed 5 bases from V and 1 base from J, with 8 bases in between. The CDR3 runs 13 residues. The CDR3 loop is CASSPQPNTEAFF. The CDR3 bases are TGTGCCAGCAGTCCACAACCGAACACTGAAGCTTTCTTT.

The CDR3 protein is CSARGVGQGGSPLHF. The CDR3 DNA follows: TGCAGTGCTAGAGGGGTGGGGCAGGGAGGGTCACCCCTCCACTTT. This chain uses TRBV20-1 with TRBJ1-6, with a tentative D call TRBD1 (5 bases). CDR1 DFQATT and CDR2 SNEGSKA come from the germline V gene (reference sequence). Trimming left V 1 base short and J 10 bases short, with 17 bases between. CDR3 size: 15 residues.

The rearrangement uses TRBV6-2 or TRBV6-3 and TRBJ2-7, with TRBD2 identical over 13 bases. The germline gives CDR1 MNHEY, CDR2 SVGEGT. The CDR3 consists of 15 residues. The J segment lost 12 bases and the V segment lost 6 bases, leaving 14 bases of the junction unmatched. CDR3 coding DNA: TGTGCCAGCAGACGTGGACTAGCGGGAGCAAGGGCCCCGTACTTC. It translates to CASRRGLAGARAPYF.

The table lists this clonotype with a few counts. The gene calls are TRBV29-1 and TRBJ1-1; D may be TRBD1 (5 bases). V lost 6 bases and J lost 4, with 12 bases in between. Germline CDR1 reads SQVTM; CDR2 reads ANQGSEA. The CDR3 runs 12 residues. The CDR3 DNA reads as TGCAGCGTCATCGGGGGTCCCACTGAAGCTTTCTTT. Translation gives CSVIGGPTEAFF. Drawing the rest from reference TRBV29-1 and TRBJ1-1, the complete variable domain is SAVISQKPSRDICQRGTSLTIQCQVDSQVTMMFWYRQQPGQSLTLIATANQGSEATYESGFVIDKFPISRPNLTFSTLTVSNMSPEDSSIYLCSVIGGPTEAFFGQGTRLTVV.

The rearrangement joins TRBV20-1 to TRBJ2-7; 7 bases are shared with TRBD1. This CDR3 has 14 amino acids. Germline V gene lookup returns CDR1 DFQATT and CDR2 SNEGSKA (reference sequence). J lost 2 bases, V lost 6 bases, and 10 bases had no gene match. CDR3 region: CSAEVGDSAYEQYF. The CDR3 DNA reads as TGCAGTGCGGAGGTTGGGGACAGTGCCTACGAGCAGTACTTC.

The chain links TRBV7-3 to TRBJ2-1, with 11 positions matching TRBD2. This CDR3 spans 17 amino acids. Losses at the gene ends were 1 base for V and 6 bases for J; bases not matched to a gene: 8. The germline gives CDR1 SGHTA, CDR2 FQGTGA. CDR3 sequence reads: CASSLIPGTSGTNEQFF. DNA for the CDR3: TGTGCCAGCAGCTTAATTCCTGGGACTAGCGGCACCAATGAGCAGTTCTTC.

This chain joins TRBV28 and TRBJ1-5, with D maybe TRBD1 (5 bases). This CDR3 contains 12 residues. V lost 7 bases, J lost 10 bases, and 14 bases lay in between. Germline CDR1 is MDHEN and CDR2 is SYDVKM. CDR3 protein: CASIGDRLPQHF. The CDR3 DNA follows: TGTGCCAGCATCGGGGACCGTCTTCCCCAGCATTTT.

The CDR3 protein is CASSSPGRDTQYF. As DNA, the CDR3 is TGTGCCAGCAGCTCCCCCGGGAGAGATACGCAGTATTTT. The chain links TRBV7-3 to TRBJ2-3, with D tentatively TRBD2 (6 bases). Deletions cut 4 bases from V and 5 bases from J, with 10 bases between. This CDR3 has 13 amino acids. CDR1 is SGHTA, CDR2 FQGTGA, per germline. The full variable domain, its missing parts supplied by reference TRBV7-3 and TRBJ2-3, is GAGVSQTPSNKVTEKGKYVELRCDPISGHTALYWYRQSLGQGPEFLIYFQGTGAADDSGLPNDRFFAVRPEGSVSTLKIQRTERGDSAVYLCASSSPGRDTQYFGPGTRLTVL.

This clonotype turned up a few times. This chain uses TRBV29-1 with TRBJ2-7, with D perhaps TRBD2 (6 bases). Per germline, CDR1 SQVTM and CDR2 ANQGSEA. The CDR3 length is 13 residues. The V and J ends lost 3 bases and 6 bases respectively, with 15 bases between them. The CDR3 loop is CSVELGSGGEQYF. The CDR3 DNA is TGCAGCGTTGAGCTCGGGAGCGGTGGCGAGCAGTACTTC.

This clonotype was seen only a few times. The chain has TRBV30 and TRBJ2-1; 12 nucleotides align to TRBD2. Germline V lookup: CDR1 GTSNPN, CDR2 SVGIG (reference sequence). The V segment lost 0 bases and the J segment 15 bases; nucleotides outside the gene matches: 9. This CDR3 is 14 amino acids long. CDR3 region: CAWSVRASGRALFF. CDR3 in DNA: TGTGCCTGGAGTGTAAGGGCTAGCGGGAGGGCCCTGTTCTTC.

The CDR3 coding sequence is TGTGCCAGCAGCCGCGTGCCAGGCCGTAGCACAGATACGCAGTATTTT. Translating gives CASSRVPGRSTDTQYF. The V and J genes are TRBV5-4 and TRBJ2-3; D gene unclear. V lost 4 bases, J lost 0 bases, and 15 bases lay in between. Per the germline V gene, CDR1 is SGHNT and CDR2 is YYREEE (reference sequence). The CDR3 is made up of 16 amino acids.